These T cell receptor beta chains were read from a single sample in a study of PD-1 blockade in mismatch repair-deficient tumors. Produced via immunoSEQ multiplex PCR; TCRdb's table is partial and in-frame only. Of about 51,000 clones listed, approximately 78% are singletons. The source was peripheral blood, collected 4 weeks after starting pembrolizumab. The receptor set was obtained from an adult with mismatch repair-deficient cancer. The CDR3 runs from the conserved cysteine through the conserved F or W. Each record gives: D gene, V gene, clone size, J gene, CDR3 protein, CDR3 DNA. The D gene is left open where the match is weak. Where a row states a size, it is once, few, many or the class of an expanded clone; other rows omit it.

d_call: NA; v_call: TRBV19; clone_size: NA; j_call: TRBJ2-7; cdr3_aa: CASSRRGNAQDEQYF; cdr3_nt: TGTGCCAGTAGCCGACGGGGGAATGCCCAGGACGAGCAGTACTTC
d_call: NA; v_call: TRBV27; clone_size: NA; j_call: TRBJ2-2; cdr3_aa: CASSFSTGELFF; cdr3_nt: TGTGCCAGCAGTTTTTCCACCGGGGAGCTGTTTTTT
d_call: NA; v_call: TRBV27; clone_size: NA; j_call: TRBJ2-1; cdr3_aa: CASSRIMNTYNEQFF; cdr3_nt: TGTGCCAGCAGTCGCATCATGAATACCTACAATGAGCAGTTCTTC
d_call: NA; v_call: TRBV7-8; clone_size: NA; j_call: TRBJ1-2; cdr3_aa: CASSPGTAIYGYTF; cdr3_nt: TGTGCCAGCAGCCCAGGGACTGCTATCTATGGCTACACCTTC
d_call: NA; v_call: TRBV7-3; clone_size: NA; j_call: TRBJ2-3; cdr3_aa: CASSLGRGTDTQYF; cdr3_nt: TGTGCCAGCAGCTTAGGTCGGGGCACAGATACGCAGTATTTT
d_call: NA; v_call: TRBV7-7; clone_size: few; j_call: TRBJ2-2; cdr3_aa: CASSTAGSTGELFF; cdr3_nt: TGTGCTAGCAGTACCGCAGGGAGCACCGGGGAGCTGTTTTTT
d_call: NA; v_call: TRBV5-6; clone_size: NA; j_call: TRBJ2-3; cdr3_aa: CASSRPSTDTQYF; cdr3_nt: TGTGCCAGCAGCCGACCTAGCACAGATACGCAGTATTTT
d_call: NA; v_call: TRBV6-5; clone_size: NA; j_call: TRBJ2-5; cdr3_aa: CASSVSGTAIGTQYF; cdr3_nt: TGTGCCAGCAGTGTTTCCGGGACGGCGATTGGGACCCAGTACTTC
d_call: NA; v_call: TRBV5-6; clone_size: NA; j_call: TRBJ2-1; cdr3_aa: CASNRWGDEQFF; cdr3_nt: TGTGCCAGCAATAGGTGGGGGGATGAGCAGTTCTTC
d_call: NA; v_call: TRBV27; clone_size: NA; j_call: TRBJ2-7; cdr3_aa: CASSSRSRGLLYEQYF; cdr3_nt: TGTGCCAGCAGTTCGAGATCCCGGGGGCTCCTGTACGAGCAGTACTTC
d_call: NA; v_call: TRBV11-2; clone_size: NA; j_call: TRBJ2-4; cdr3_aa: CASSPLANIQYF; cdr3_nt: TGTGCCAGCAGCCCCCTTGCCAACATTCAGTACTTC
d_call: NA; v_call: TRBV19; clone_size: NA; j_call: TRBJ1-1; cdr3_aa: CASMGRYTEAFF; cdr3_nt: TGTGCCAGTATGGGACGGTACACTGAAGCTTTCTTT
d_call: TRBD1; v_call: TRBV6-4; clone_size: NA; j_call: TRBJ2-2; cdr3_aa: CASSDSRTGAGELFF; cdr3_nt: TGTGCCAGCAGTGACTCGAGGACAGGGGCCGGGGAGCTGTTTTTT
d_call: NA; v_call: TRBV6-6; clone_size: NA; j_call: TRBJ1-2; cdr3_aa: CASSLYPGRMEGYTF; cdr3_nt: TGTGCCAGCAGTCTATACCCCGGACGGATGGAGGGCTACACCTTC
d_call: NA; v_call: TRBV7-2; clone_size: NA; j_call: TRBJ2-3; cdr3_aa: CASSLGLVGDTQYF; cdr3_nt: TGTGCCAGCAGCTTAGGTTTAGTTGGAGATACGCAGTATTTT
d_call: NA; v_call: TRBV7-3; clone_size: NA; j_call: TRBJ1-1; cdr3_aa: CASSLIQSTEAFF; cdr3_nt: TGTGCCAGCAGCTTAATACAGTCTACTGAAGCTTTCTTT
d_call: NA; v_call: TRBV9; clone_size: NA; j_call: TRBJ2-3; cdr3_aa: CASSPLADTQYF; cdr3_nt: TGTGCCAGCAGCCCCTTAGCAGATACGCAGTATTTT
d_call: TRBD2; v_call: TRBV11-3; clone_size: NA; j_call: TRBJ2-2; cdr3_aa: CASSLRTWREGKTGELFF; cdr3_nt: TGTGCCAGCAGCTTAAGAACTTGGAGGGAGGGGAAAACCGGGGAGCTGTTTTTT
d_call: TRBD1; v_call: TRBV5-5; clone_size: NA; j_call: TRBJ2-2; cdr3_aa: CASSSGQSITGELFF; cdr3_nt: TGTGCCAGCAGCTCGGGACAGTCAATCACCGGGGAGCTGTTTTTT
d_call: TRBD2; v_call: TRBV7-3; clone_size: once; j_call: TRBJ2-1; cdr3_aa: CASSLFAGGGYNEQFF; cdr3_nt: TGTGCCAGCAGCTTGTTCGCGGGAGGAGGCTACAATGAGCAGTTCTTC
d_call: TRBD1; v_call: TRBV10-3; clone_size: few; j_call: TRBJ2-2; cdr3_aa: CAIRGTGAGELFF; cdr3_nt: TGTGCCATCAGGGGGACAGGGGCCGGGGAGCTGTTTTTT
d_call: NA; v_call: TRBV7-9; clone_size: NA; j_call: TRBJ2-2; cdr3_aa: CASSLDSNTGELFF; cdr3_nt: TGTGCCAGCAGCCTGGACTCTAACACCGGGGAGCTGTTTTTT
d_call: TRBD1; v_call: TRBV4-1; clone_size: few; j_call: TRBJ2-7; cdr3_aa: CASSQEGQRSSYEQYF; cdr3_nt: TGCGCCAGCAGCCAAGAGGGACAGCGAAGCTCCTACGAGCAGTACTTC
d_call: NA; v_call: TRBV5-1; clone_size: NA; j_call: TRBJ1-1; cdr3_aa: CASSLGRGMGTEAFF; cdr3_nt: TGCGCCAGCAGCTTGGGACGGGGGATGGGCACTGAAGCTTTCTTT
d_call: TRBD2; v_call: TRBV19; clone_size: NA; j_call: TRBJ2-5; cdr3_aa: CASSISGASGTRGEETQYF; cdr3_nt: TGTGCCAGTAGTATCTCCGGGGCTAGCGGGACCAGAGGGGAAGAGACCCAGTACTTC
d_call: TRBD2; v_call: TRBV7-2; clone_size: NA; j_call: TRBJ2-1; cdr3_aa: CASSPPGLANEQFF; cdr3_nt: TGTGCCAGCAGCCCTCCGGGACTAGCAAATGAGCAGTTCTTC
d_call: NA; v_call: TRBV19; clone_size: NA; j_call: TRBJ2-1; cdr3_aa: CASSIQSSYNEQFF; cdr3_nt: TGTGCCAGTAGTATTCAAAGCTCCTACAATGAGCAGTTCTTC
d_call: NA; v_call: TRBV27; clone_size: NA; j_call: TRBJ1-2; cdr3_aa: CASSLLPSKGFYGYTF; cdr3_nt: TGTGCCAGCAGTTTATTACCCTCGAAGGGGTTCTATGGCTACACCTTC
d_call: TRBD1; v_call: TRBV7-2; clone_size: once; j_call: TRBJ1-1; cdr3_aa: CASTIRQGSEAFF; cdr3_nt: TGTGCCAGCACTATTCGACAGGGGTCGGAGGCTTTCTTT